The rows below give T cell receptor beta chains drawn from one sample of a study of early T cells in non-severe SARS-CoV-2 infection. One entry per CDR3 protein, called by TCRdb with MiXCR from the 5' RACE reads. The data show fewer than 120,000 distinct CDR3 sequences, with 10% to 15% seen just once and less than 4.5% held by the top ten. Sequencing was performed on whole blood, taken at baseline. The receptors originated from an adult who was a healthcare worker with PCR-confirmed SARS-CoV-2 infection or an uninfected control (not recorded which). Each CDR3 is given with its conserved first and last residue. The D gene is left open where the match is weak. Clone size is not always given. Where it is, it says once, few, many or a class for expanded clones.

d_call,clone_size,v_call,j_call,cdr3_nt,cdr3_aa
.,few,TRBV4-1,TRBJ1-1,TGCGCCAGCAGCCAGGGACTCCGAAACTTGAACACTGAAGCTTTCTTT,CASSQGLRNLNTEAFF
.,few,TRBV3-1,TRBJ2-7,TGTGCCAGCAGTCGCGGAGGGTCCTACGAGCAGTACTTC,CASSRGGSYEQYF
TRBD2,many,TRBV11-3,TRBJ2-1,TGTGCCAGCAGCCCCGGGGGGTATACCAATGAGCAGTTCTTC,CASSPGGYTNEQFF
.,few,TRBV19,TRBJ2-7,TGTGCCAGTTTAGGGTGGCGGGATACATCCTACGAGCAGTACTTC,CASLGWRDTSYEQYF
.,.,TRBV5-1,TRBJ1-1,TGCGCCAGCAGCCCCACGGGATCATTCATGAACACTGAAGCTTTCTTT,CASSPTGSFMNTEAFF
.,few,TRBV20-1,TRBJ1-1,TGCAGTGCTAGAGAATCGTTAGAAGCTTTCTTT,CSARESLEAFF
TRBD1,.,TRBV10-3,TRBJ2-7,TGTGCCATCTCTAACAGGGGATCCTACGAGCAGTACTTC,CAISNRGSYEQYF
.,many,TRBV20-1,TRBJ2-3,TGCAGTGCTAGGCCCTTGGGAGCGAGCACAGATACGCAGTATTTT,CSARPLGASTDTQYF
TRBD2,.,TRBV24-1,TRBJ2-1,TGTGCCACCAGTGATCATATAGCGGGAGACTCCTACAATGAGCAGTTCTTC,CATSDHIAGDSYNEQFF
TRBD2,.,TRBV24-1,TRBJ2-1,TGTGCCACCAGTGATGTGACTAGCGGGGTTTCCTACAATGAGCAGTTCTTC,CATSDVTSGVSYNEQFF
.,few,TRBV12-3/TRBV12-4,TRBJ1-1,TGTGCCAGCAGACCCCGTAGGGGACTGCAGAACACTGAAGCTTTCTTT,CASRPRRGLQNTEAFF
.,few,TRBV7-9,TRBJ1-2,TGTGCCAGCAGTCGGGCGGGACGGATGAACTATGGCTACACCTTC,CASSRAGRMNYGYTF
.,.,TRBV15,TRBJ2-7,TGTGCCACCAGCAGAGCTTCGGACGAGCAGTACTTC,CATSRASDEQYF
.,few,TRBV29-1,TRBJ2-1,TGCAGCGTTGAAGGGGTCCAGTACAATGAGCAGTTCTTC,CSVEGVQYNEQFF
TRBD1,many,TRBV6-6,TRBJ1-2,TGTGCCAGCACTAAGACAGGGGTAAAGAACTATGGCTACACCTTC,CASTKTGVKNYGYTF
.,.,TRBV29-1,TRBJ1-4,TGCAGCGTCCCCCGGGGTGGGCTAGGCGAAAAACTGTTTTTT,CSVPRGGLGEKLFF
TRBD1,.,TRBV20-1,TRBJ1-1,TGCAGTGCTGGGGGACAGGGCCTTGAAGCTTTCTTT,CSAGGQGLEAFF
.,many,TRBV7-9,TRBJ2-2,TGTGCCAGCAGCTTAGGAGGGCGTATCACCGGGGAGCTGTTTTTT,CASSLGGRITGELFF
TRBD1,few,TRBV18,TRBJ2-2,TGTGCCAGCTCAACGGACAGGAACGGGGAGCTGTTTTTT,CASSTDRNGELFF
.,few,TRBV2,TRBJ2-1,TGTGCCAGCAGCGGGGAGAATGAGCAGTTCTTC,CASSGENEQFF
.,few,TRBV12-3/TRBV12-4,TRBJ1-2,TGTGCCAGCAGTTTTATTGGGAGGGCTAACTATGGCTACACCTTC,CASSFIGRANYGYTF
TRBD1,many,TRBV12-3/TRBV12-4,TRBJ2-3,TGTGCCAGCACCTTCTCGGACAGGGGGTCGCTAGCGATGACAGATACGCAGTATTTT,CASTFSDRGSLAMTDTQYF
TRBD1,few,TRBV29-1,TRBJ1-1,TGCAGCGGGACAGGGGCTGCGGGGAACACTGAAGCTTTCTTT,CSGTGAAGNTEAFF
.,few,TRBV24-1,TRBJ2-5,TGTGCCACCAGTGGACGGGGATCCCCTTACGGGACCCAGTACTTC,CATSGRGSPYGTQYF
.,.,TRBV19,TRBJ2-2,TGTGCCAGTAGTCGCTTGGCAGGGCGGAGCACCGGGGAGCTGTTTTTT,CASSRLAGRSTGELFF
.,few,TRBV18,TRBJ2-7,TGTGCCAGCTCACGAGCGACCAACTACGAGCAGTACTTC,CASSRATNYEQYF
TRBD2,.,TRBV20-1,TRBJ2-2,TGCAGTGCGCGACTAGCGGGCATAAACACCGGGGAGCTGTTTTTT,CSARLAGINTGELFF
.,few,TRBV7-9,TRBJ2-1,TGTGCCAGCAGACAAACAGAAAACGAGCAGTTCTTC,CASRQTENEQFF
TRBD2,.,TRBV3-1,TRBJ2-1,TGTGCCATTCCTAGCGGGAGGGTCAATGAGCAGTTCTTC,CAIPSGRVNEQFF
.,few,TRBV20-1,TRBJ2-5,TGCAGTGCTAGAGATCTGTGGCCCCAAGAGACCCAGTACTTC,CSARDLWPQETQYF
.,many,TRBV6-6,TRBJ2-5,TGTGCCAGCAGTTACTCTCAGTCCCAAGAGACCCAGTACTTC,CASSYSQSQETQYF
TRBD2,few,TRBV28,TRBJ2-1,TGTGCCAGCAGTTTGAAAGCGGGAGTTAGTGAGCAGTTCTTC,CASSLKAGVSEQFF
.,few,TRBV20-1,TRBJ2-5,TGCAGTGCTAGAAGACAGACAGGAGAGACCCAGTACTTC,CSARRQTGETQYF
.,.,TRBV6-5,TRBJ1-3,TGTGCCAGCAGTTACGGGGGAGACTCTTCTGGAAACACCATATATTTT,CASSYGGDSSGNTIYF
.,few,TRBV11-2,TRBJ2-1,TGTGCCAGCAGCTACAGGACGACCAATGAGCAGTTCTTC,CASSYRTTNEQFF
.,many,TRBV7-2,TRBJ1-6,TGTGCCAGCAGCTTAGAAGGGTTTAGGGATCTCTCACCCCTCCACTTT,CASSLEGFRDLSPLHF
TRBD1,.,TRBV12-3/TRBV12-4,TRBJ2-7,TGTGCCAGCAGTTTATTGGGACAGGGAGCGGCCTACGAGCAGTACTTC,CASSLLGQGAAYEQYF
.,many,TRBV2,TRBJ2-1,TGTGCCAGCAGTGTGGAAGGGCGGGACAATGAGCAGTTCTTC,CASSVEGRDNEQFF
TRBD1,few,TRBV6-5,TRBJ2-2,TGTGCCAGCAGACGGGACAGGGTGAACACCGGGGAGCTGTTTTTT,CASRRDRVNTGELFF
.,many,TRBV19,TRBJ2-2,TGTGCCAGTACCCCAGGTCTAGGGACCGGGGAGCTGTTTTTT,CASTPGLGTGELFF
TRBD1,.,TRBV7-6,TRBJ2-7,TGTGCCAGCAGCTTATGGGCCGCGGGACAGGTTGATAACGAGCAGTACTTC,CASSLWAAGQVDNEQYF
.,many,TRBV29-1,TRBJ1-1,TGCAGCGTTGAAGGTGAGGGGCGTCGGGGCTACACTGAAGCTTTCTTT,CSVEGEGRRGYTEAFF
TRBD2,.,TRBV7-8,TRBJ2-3,TGTGCCAGCAGCTTAGGCGGACTAGCGGGGGGGCTAAGCGATACGCAGTATTTT,CASSLGGLAGGLSDTQYF
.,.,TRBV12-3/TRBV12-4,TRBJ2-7,TGTGCCAGCAGTTACCGGGACCGCGGTGGGCACGAGCAGTACTTC,CASSYRDRGGHEQYF
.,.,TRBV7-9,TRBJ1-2,TGTGCCAGCAGCGTGGGAGGTTCCTATGGCTACACCTTC,CASSVGGSYGYTF
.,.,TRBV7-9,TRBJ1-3,TGTGCCAGCAGCTCCCAGGACAGTCGTGGAAACACCATATATTTT,CASSSQDSRGNTIYF